These T cell receptor beta chains were read from a single sample in a study of T cells after posttransplantation cyclophosphamide. TCRdb's copy holds only in-frame clones and misses some; the assay was immunoSEQ multiplex PCR. Here the sample spans roughly 13,000 clones, 76% being singletons. The sequencing input was memory CD4+ T cells sorted from PBMCs. The source of these receptors is a man aged 45 to 65. Each CDR3 is given with its conserved first and last residue. Each record gives: clone size, D gene, V gene, J gene, CDR3 protein, CDR3 DNA. The D gene is left open where the match is weak. Clone size is stated in some rows and not others, as once, few, many or a class when expanded.

.	.	TRBV19	TRBJ1-2	CASSTNPTGTYYGYTF	TGTGCCAGTAGCACGAACCCGACGGGAACCTACTATGGCTACACCTTC
.	TRBD1	TRBV28	TRBJ1-4	CASSWAGTGGEKLFF	TGTGCCAGCAGCTGGGCCGGGACAGGGGGCGAAAAACTGTTTTTT
.	.	TRBV30	TRBJ1-5	CAWSDQGNQPQHF	TGTGCCTGGAGCGATCAGGGGAATCAGCCCCAGCATTTT
few	.	TRBV10-2	TRBJ1-6	CASAPPGSYNSPLHF	TGCGCCAGCGCCCCTCCGGGCTCCTATAATTCACCCCTCCACTTT
once	.	TRBV15	TRBJ2-2	CATSREIYGGRYGELFF	TGTGCCACCAGCAGAGAGATATACGGGGGGCGTTACGGGGAGCTGTTTTTT
.	.	TRBV5-1	TRBJ2-1	CASSLDGRGDEQFF	TGCGCCAGCAGCTTGGACGGGAGAGGTGATGAGCAGTTCTTC
.	.	TRBV2	TRBJ2-7	CASRYRLGRSYEQYF	TGTGCCAGCAGGTACAGGCTTGGGCGCTCCTACGAGCAGTACTTC
.	.	TRBV7-9	TRBJ1-2	CASSSRTAYGYTF	TGTGCCAGCAGCTCTCGGACAGCCTATGGCTACACCTTC
few	TRBD1	TRBV10-3	TRBJ2-1	CAITGQGRNEQFF	TGTGCCATCACCGGACAGGGGAGGAATGAGCAGTTCTTC
once	.	TRBV7-3	TRBJ1-6	CASSLSTTGDSPLHF	TGTGCCAGCAGCTTAAGTACGACGGGGGATTCACCCCTCCACTTT
.	TRBD1	TRBV28	TRBJ2-2	CASSLYTAGGSAGELFF	TGTGCCAGCAGTTTATACACGGCAGGGGGCTCAGCCGGGGAGCTGTTTTTT
.	.	TRBV5-1	TRBJ1-2	CASSQDTFSYGYTF	TGCGCCAGCAGCCAGGACACCTTTTCCTATGGCTACACCTTC
.	.	TRBV30	TRBJ2-7	CAWGRTNYEQYF	TGTGCTTGGGGACGGACTAACTACGAGCAGTACTTC